This T cell receptor (beta chain) was identified during a study of shared clonotypes between healthy human individuals. Study context: Sampling drew on donors who were a couple of women and three men aged 18 to 49.

Trimming cost V 2 bases and J 1 base; bases outside gene matches: 1. This CDR3 is built from 15 residues. The germline V gene encodes CDR1 MNHEY and CDR2 SVGAGI. The study, taken as a whole, reports: Naive subsets, compared against memory subsets, generally had larger estimated richness values.

The study drew its donors from healthy HIV-negative adults without recent acute infections or vaccinations. Some clones are missing from TCRdb's copy, which holds only in-frame ones; the method was immunoSEQ multiplex PCR. The data hold some 580,000 clones, with less than 98% observed a single time. A note on this clone: What it recognizes is unknown.

The sample comprised naive CD4+ T cells sorted from blood. Stated subset: CD45RA+ positively selected. The V and J genes are TRBV6-5 and TRBJ2-2, with 7 positions matching TRBD2. The TCR comes from a woman in her twenties or thirties in good health. The CDR3 is CASSYGGRNTGELFF. DNA for the CDR3: TGTGCCAGCAGTTACGGCGGGAGGAACACCGGGGAGCTGTTTTTT.